This T cell receptor beta chain appears in the sequencing data of a study of T cells after yellow fever vaccination. Findings of the study overall: A secondary response was less intense yet reached its peak sooner, at day 5 versus 15. Abundant bulk-population clonotypes could contaminate the FACS-sorted repertoires. Re-detected after boosting: most primary clones, more than 95% of CD4 and under 90% of CD8.

Synthesis of TCR cDNA relied on 5'RACE template switching, which attached a universal primer site and UMIs. TCRdb re-analysed the 5' RACE reads in MiXCR, keeping a single row per CDR3 protein. Among around 590,000 distinct CDR3 sequences listed, approximately 13% were seen once. This clonotype was counted at least ten times. Its antigen is unidentified. CDR1 LGHDT and CDR2 YNNKEL come from the germline V gene (reference sequence). The length of the CDR3 is 14 residues. With V trimmed by 2 bases and J by 6 bases, 7 bases remained unmatched. The genes are TRBV3-1 and TRBJ2-7; 7 nucleotides match TRBD2. Sequenced here: PBMCs, sampled on the day of the yellow fever booster vaccination. The source of this sequence is a young man who received the YFV17D yellow fever vaccine. The chain's CDR3 is CASSQSLASGEQYF. Written as DNA, the CDR3 is TGTGCCAGCAGCCAAAGCTTGGCTAGCGGCGAGCAGTACTTC.